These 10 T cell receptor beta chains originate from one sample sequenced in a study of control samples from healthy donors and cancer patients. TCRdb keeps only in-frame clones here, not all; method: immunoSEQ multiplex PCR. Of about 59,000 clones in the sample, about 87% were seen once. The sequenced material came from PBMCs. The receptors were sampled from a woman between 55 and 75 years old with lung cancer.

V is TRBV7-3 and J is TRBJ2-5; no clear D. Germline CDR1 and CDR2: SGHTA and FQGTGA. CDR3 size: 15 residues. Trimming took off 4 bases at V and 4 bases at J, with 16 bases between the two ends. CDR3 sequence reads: CASSSTPGHRETQYF. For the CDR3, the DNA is TGTGCCAGCAGCTCAACTCCGGGCCACAGAGAGACCCAGTACTTC.

This CDR3 is CASTRRRGTGELFF. The CDR3 coding sequence is TGTGCCAGTACCCGGCGTCGGGGCACCGGGGAGCTGTTTTTT. V gene TRBV19 combines with J gene TRBJ2-2; D possibly corresponds to TRBD2 (5 bases). Trimming took off 7 bases at V and 4 bases at J, with 13 bases between the two ends. The CDR3 is 14 residues long. CDR1 and CDR2 from the germline V gene are LNHDA and SQIVND (reference sequence).

CDR3 coding DNA: TGTGCCAGCTCACCATATCAAGAGACCCAGTACTTC. Its protein product is CASSPYQETQYF. The genes are TRBV18 and TRBJ2-5, with unresolved D. This CDR3 comprises 12 residues. The germline gives CDR1 KGHSH, CDR2 LQKENI. V lost 2 bases, J lost 2 bases, and 3 bases lay in between.

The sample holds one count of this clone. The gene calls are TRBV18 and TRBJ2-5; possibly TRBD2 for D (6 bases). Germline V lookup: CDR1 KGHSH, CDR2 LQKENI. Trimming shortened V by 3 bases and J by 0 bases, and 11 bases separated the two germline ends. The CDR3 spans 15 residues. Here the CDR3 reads CASSPPGAYQETQYF. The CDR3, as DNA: TGTGCCAGCTCACCGCCGGGAGCTTACCAAGAGACCCAGTACTTC.

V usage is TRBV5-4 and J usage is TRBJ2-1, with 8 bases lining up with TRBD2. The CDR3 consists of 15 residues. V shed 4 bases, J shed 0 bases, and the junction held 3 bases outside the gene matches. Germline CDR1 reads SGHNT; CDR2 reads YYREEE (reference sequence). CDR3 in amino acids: CASSVTSGSYNEQFF. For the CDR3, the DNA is TGTGCCAGCAGCGTCACTAGCGGCTCCTACAATGAGCAGTTCTTC.

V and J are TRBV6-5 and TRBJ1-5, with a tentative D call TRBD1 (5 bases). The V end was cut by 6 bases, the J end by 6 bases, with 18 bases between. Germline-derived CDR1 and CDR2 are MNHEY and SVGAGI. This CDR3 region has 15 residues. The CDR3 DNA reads TGTGCCAGCAGCCCGGGGGGGGGAATGGCTCAGCCCCAGCATTTT. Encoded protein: CASSPGGGMAQPQHF.

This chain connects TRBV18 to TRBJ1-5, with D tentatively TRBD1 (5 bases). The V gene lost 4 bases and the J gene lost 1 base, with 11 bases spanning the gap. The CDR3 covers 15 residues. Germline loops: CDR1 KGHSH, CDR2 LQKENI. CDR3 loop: CASSLSGTSNQPQHF. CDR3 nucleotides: TGTGCCAGCTCACTATCAGGGACGAGCAATCAGCCCCAGCATTTT.

The CDR3 loop reads CASSPGTSGRGDEQFF. The CDR3 nucleotides read TGTGCCAGCTCACCTGGGACTAGCGGGAGGGGCGATGAGCAGTTCTTC. The chain joins TRBV18 to TRBJ2-1; 16 bases align to TRBD2. Germline values: CDR1 KGHSH, CDR2 LQKENI. The CDR3 has 16 amino acids. V was clipped by 3 bases and J by 8 bases; unmatched bases: 4.

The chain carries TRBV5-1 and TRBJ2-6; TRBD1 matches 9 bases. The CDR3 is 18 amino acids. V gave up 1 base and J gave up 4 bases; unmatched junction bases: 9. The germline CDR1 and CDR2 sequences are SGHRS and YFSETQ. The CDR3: CASSLLGQGTSGANVLTF. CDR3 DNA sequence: TGCGCCAGCAGCTTGTTGGGACAGGGTACCTCGGGGGCCAACGTCCTGACTTTC.

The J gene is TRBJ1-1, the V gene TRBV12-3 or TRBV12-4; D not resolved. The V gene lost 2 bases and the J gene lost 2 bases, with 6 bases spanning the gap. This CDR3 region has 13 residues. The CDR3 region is CASSLQINTEAFF. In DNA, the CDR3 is TGTGCCAGCAGTTTACAGATAAACACTGAAGCTTTCTTT.